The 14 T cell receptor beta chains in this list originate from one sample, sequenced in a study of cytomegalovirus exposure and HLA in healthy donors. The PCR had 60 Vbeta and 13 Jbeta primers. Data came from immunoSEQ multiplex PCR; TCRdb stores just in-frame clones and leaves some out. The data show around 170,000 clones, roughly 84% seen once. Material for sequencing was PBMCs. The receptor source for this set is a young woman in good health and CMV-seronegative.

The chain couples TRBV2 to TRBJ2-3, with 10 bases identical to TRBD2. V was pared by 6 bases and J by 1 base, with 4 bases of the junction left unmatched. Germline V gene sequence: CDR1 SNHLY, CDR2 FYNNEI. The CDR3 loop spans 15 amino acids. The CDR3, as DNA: TGTGCCAGCAGGCCAAGCGGGGGGGGCACAGATACGCAGTATTTT. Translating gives CASRPSGGGTDTQYF.

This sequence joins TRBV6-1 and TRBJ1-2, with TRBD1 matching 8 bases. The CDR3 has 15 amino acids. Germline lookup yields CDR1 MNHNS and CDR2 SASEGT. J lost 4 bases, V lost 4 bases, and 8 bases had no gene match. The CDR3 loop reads CASSAQLDRGYGYTF. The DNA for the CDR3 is TGTGCCAGCAGTGCACAGTTAGACAGGGGCTATGGCTACACCTTC.

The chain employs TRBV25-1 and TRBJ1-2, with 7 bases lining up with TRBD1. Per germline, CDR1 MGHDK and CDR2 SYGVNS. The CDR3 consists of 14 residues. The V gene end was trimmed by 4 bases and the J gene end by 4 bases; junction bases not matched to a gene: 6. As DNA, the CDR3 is TGTGCCAGCAGTGTGGGGGGACAGACCTATGGCTACACCTTC. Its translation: CASSVGGQTYGYTF.

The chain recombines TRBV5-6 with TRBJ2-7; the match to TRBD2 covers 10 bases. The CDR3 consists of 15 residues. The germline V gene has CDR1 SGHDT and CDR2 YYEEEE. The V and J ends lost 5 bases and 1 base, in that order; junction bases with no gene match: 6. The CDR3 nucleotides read TGTGCCAGCAGGAAAGCGGGGGGGCCTTCCTACGAGCAGTACTTC. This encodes CASRKAGGPSYEQYF.

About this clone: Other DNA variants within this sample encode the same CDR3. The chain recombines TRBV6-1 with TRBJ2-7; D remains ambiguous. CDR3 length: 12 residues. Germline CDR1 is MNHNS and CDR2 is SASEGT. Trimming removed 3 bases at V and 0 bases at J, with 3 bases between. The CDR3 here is CASSESSYEQYF. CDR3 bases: TGTGCCAGCAGTGAGAGCTCCTACGAGCAGTACTTC.

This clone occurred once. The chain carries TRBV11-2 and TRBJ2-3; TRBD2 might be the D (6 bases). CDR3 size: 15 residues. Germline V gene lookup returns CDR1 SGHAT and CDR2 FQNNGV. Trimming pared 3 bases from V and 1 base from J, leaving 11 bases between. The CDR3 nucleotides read TGTGCCAGCAGCTTGGCGGGGTCTGGCACAGATACGCAGTATTTT. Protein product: CASSLAGSGTDTQYF.

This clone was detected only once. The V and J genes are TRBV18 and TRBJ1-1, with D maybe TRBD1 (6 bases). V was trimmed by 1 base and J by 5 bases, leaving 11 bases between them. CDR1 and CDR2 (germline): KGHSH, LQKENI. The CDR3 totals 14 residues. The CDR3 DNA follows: TGTGCCAGCTCACCACTCAGGGGAGGGACTGAAGCTTTCTTT. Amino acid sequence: CASSPLRGGTEAFF.

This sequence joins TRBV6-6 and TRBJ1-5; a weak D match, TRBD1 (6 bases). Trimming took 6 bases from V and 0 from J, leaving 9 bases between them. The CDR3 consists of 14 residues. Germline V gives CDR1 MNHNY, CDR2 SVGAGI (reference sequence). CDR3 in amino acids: CASRDSYSNQPQHF. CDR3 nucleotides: TGTGCCAGCAGGGACAGTTATAGCAATCAGCCCCAGCATTTT.

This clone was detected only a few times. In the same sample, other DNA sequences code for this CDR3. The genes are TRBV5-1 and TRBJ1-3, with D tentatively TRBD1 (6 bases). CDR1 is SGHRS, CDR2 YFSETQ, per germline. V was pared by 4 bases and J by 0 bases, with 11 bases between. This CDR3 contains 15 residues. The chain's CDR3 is CASSLDSFSGNTIYF. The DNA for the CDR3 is TGCGCCAGCAGCCTGGACAGTTTCTCTGGAAACACCATATATTTT.

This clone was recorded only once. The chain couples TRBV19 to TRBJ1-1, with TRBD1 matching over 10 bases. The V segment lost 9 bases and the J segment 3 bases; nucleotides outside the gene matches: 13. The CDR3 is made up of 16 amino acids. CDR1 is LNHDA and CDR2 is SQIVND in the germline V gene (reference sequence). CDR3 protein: CARMTGGRDDDTEAFF. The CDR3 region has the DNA TGTGCCAGGATGACAGGGGGCAGAGACGACGACACTGAAGCTTTCTTT.

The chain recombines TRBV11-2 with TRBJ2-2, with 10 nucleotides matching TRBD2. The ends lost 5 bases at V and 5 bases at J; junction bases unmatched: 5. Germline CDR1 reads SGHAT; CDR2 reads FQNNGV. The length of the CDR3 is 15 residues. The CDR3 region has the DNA TGTGCCAGCAGCCCGACTAGCGGGCGGACCGGGGAGCTGTTTTTT. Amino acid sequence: CASSPTSGRTGELFF.

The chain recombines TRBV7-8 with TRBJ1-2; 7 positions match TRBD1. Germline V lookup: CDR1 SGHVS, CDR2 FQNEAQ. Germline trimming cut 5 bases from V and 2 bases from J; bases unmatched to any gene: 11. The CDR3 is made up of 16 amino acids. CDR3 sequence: CASSPYLRGENYGYTF. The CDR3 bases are TGTGCCAGCAGCCCATACCTCAGGGGGGAAAACTATGGCTACACCTTC.

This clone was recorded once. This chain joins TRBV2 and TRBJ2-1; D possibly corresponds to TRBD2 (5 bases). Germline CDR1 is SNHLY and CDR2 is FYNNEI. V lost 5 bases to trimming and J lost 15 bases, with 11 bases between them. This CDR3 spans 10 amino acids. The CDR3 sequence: CASSLAFLFF. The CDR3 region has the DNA TGTGCCAGCAGTCTAGCCTTTCTGTTCTTC.

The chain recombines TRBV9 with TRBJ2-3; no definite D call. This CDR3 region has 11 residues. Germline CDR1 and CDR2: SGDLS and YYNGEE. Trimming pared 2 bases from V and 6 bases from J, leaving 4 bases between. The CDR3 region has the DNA TGTGCCAGCAGCGTGCAGGATACGCAGTATTTT. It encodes CASSVQDTQYF. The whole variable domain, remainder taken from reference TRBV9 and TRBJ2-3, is DSGVTQTPKHLITATGQRVTLRCSPRSGDLSVYWYQQSLDQGLQFLIQYYNGEERAKGNILERFSAQQFPDLHSELNLSSLELGDSALYFCASSVQDTQYFGPGTRLTVL.